Shown below are 22 T cell receptor beta chains from a single sample sequenced in a study of blood T cell repertoires in COVID-19. Method: immunoSEQ multiplex PCR; TCRdb's copy keeps in-frame clones and lacks some. Seen here are approximately 190,000 clones, approximately 90% observed once, and the top ten hold 6%. Sequencing input: peripheral blood. The receptors stem from a man aged 35 to 55 with active or convalescent COVID-19.

The V gene is TRBV24-1, the J gene TRBJ2-3; 9 nucleotides agree with TRBD2. Unmatched junction bases numbered 3, after V lost 2 bases and J lost 1 base. Per the germline V gene, CDR1 is KGHDR and CDR2 is SFDVKD. This CDR3 is 16 amino acids long. The CDR3 nucleotides read TGTGCCACCAGTGATTCGGGCGGGGGGGGCACAGATACGCAGTATTTT. Protein: CATSDSGGGGTDTQYF.

The chain couples TRBV15 to TRBJ1-5, with 9 bases lining up with TRBD1. CDR1 and CDR2 (germline): LNHNV, YYDKDF (reference sequence). V dropped 2 bases and J dropped 6; count of bases not matched to a gene: 5. This CDR3 spans 15 amino acids. The CDR3 DNA sequence: TGTGCCACCAGCAGACGGACAGGGGCCGGTCAGCCCCAGCATTTT. It yields the protein CATSRRTGAGQPQHF.

The chain has TRBV19 and TRBJ2-2; D gene ambiguous. The CDR3 is 14 residues long. Per the germline V gene, CDR1 is LNHDA and CDR2 is SQIVND (reference sequence). Trimming removed 7 bases from V and 0 bases from J, with 9 bases in between. Here the CDR3 reads CASNRASNTGELFF. As DNA, the CDR3 is TGTGCCAGTAATCGAGCGTCGAACACCGGGGAGCTGTTTTTT.

This rearrangement joins TRBV7-2 to TRBJ2-7, with D tentatively TRBD2 (6 bases). Germline V gene lookup returns CDR1 SGHTA and CDR2 FQGNSA. The CDR3 sequence is 14 residues long. V was trimmed by 2 bases and J by 5 bases, leaving 13 bases between them. Written as DNA, the CDR3 is TGTGCCAGCAGCTTACGGGGGAGTGAAAACGAGCAGTACTTC. Encoded protein: CASSLRGSENEQYF.

This CDR3 is CASSSNRDRGTDTQYF. The CDR3, as DNA: TGTGCCAGCTCCTCTAACCGGGACAGGGGGACAGATACGCAGTATTTT. The rearrangement joins TRBV18 to TRBJ2-3; TRBD1 matches at 11 bases. The CDR3 runs 16 residues. Germline V gene sequence: CDR1 KGHSH, CDR2 LQKENI. The V and J ends lost 6 bases and 3 bases, in that order; junction bases with no gene match: 8.

The chain joins TRBV6-5 to TRBJ1-2; 8 nucleotides agree with TRBD1. V gave up 2 bases and J gave up 8 bases; unmatched junction bases: 4. The CDR3 length is 13 residues. Germline CDR1 is MNHEY and CDR2 is SVGAGI. CDR3 DNA: TGTGCCAGCAGTTACCAACAGGGGGGAGGCTACACCTTC. This translates into CASSYQQGGGYTF.

In this sample, this clone turned up a few times. The chain is built from TRBV19 and TRBJ1-1, with 8 positions matching TRBD1. The germline CDR1 and CDR2 sequences are LNHDA and SQIVND (reference sequence). V lost 6 bases, J lost 4 bases, and 4 bases stayed unmatched. This CDR3 spans 13 amino acids. CDR3 bases: TGTGCCAGTAGCCAGGGGGCTAGCACTGAAGCTTTCTTT. Translating gives CASSQGASTEAFF.

The chain combines TRBV25-1 with TRBJ2-1; TRBD1 aligns across 7 bases. Germline V CDR1 and CDR2: MGHDK, SYGVNS. This CDR3 comprises 14 residues. After removal of 3 bases from V and 4 bases from J, the junction contained 3 bases not matched to a gene. The chain's CDR3 is CASSEGQPYNEQFF. The CDR3 nucleotides are TGTGCCAGCAGTGAGGGACAGCCGTACAATGAGCAGTTCTTC.

V usage is TRBV28 and J usage is TRBJ1-5; possible D gene TRBD1, 5 bases. CDR3 size: 12 residues. Per the germline V gene, CDR1 is MDHEN and CDR2 is SYDVKM. The ends were cut back, 5 bases at V and 8 bases at J, with 10 bases in the middle. CDR3 nucleotides: TGTGCCAGCAGTAGGGGTTCAGAGCCCCAGCATTTT. Amino acids: CASSRGSEPQHF. Supplemented by reference TRBV28 and TRBJ1-5, the full variable domain reads DVKVTQSSRYLVKRTGEKVFLECVQDMDHENMFWYRQDPGLGLRLIYFSYDVKMKEKGDIPEGYSVSREKKERFSLILESASTNQTSMYLCASSRGSEPQHFGDGTRLSIL.

This rearrangement joins TRBV9 to TRBJ1-3; a possible D gene is TRBD1 (6 bases). Germline V gives CDR1 SGDLS, CDR2 YYNGEE. V lost 1 base to trimming and J lost 0 bases, with 26 bases between them. CDR3 length: 21 residues. As DNA, the CDR3 is TGTGCCAGCAGCGTAAAGGGGGGGAATAGAAGGACGGGCAACTCTGGAAACACCATATATTTT. Encoded protein: CASSVKGGNRRTGNSGNTIYF. The entire variable domain, with the rest obtained from reference TRBV9 and TRBJ1-3, is as follows: DSGVTQTPKHLITATGQRVTLRCSPRSGDLSVYWYQQSLDQGLQFLIQYYNGEERAKGNILERFSAQQFPDLHSELNLSSLELGDSALYFCASSVKGGNRRTGNSGNTIYFGEGSWLTVV.

V is TRBV28 and J is TRBJ1-6; D is unclear. Germline values: CDR1 MDHEN, CDR2 SYDVKM. Trimming pared 3 bases from V and 8 bases from J, leaving 5 bases between. The length of the CDR3 is 12 residues. CDR3 region: CASSLVDSPLHF. In DNA, the CDR3 is TGTGCCAGCAGTTTGGTAGATTCACCCCTCCACTTT.

The chain couples TRBV5-8 to TRBJ2-2; 8 positions agree with TRBD1. The CDR3 is 15 amino acids. Unmatched junction bases numbered 3, after V lost 0 bases and J lost 5 bases. Per the germline V gene, CDR1 is SGHTS and CDR2 is YDEGEE. The DNA of the CDR3 is TGTGCCAGCAGCTTGGTTCAGGGGGCGACCGGGGAGCTGTTTTTT. This gives the protein CASSLVQGATGELFF.

The chain couples TRBV11-2 to TRBJ2-3, with D possibly being TRBD2 (6 bases). Germline V gives CDR1 SGHAT, CDR2 FQNNGV. This CDR3 comprises 14 residues. The V end was cut by 4 bases, the J end by 2 bases, with 10 bases between. In DNA form, the CDR3 reads TGTGCCAGCAGCTCCCGGACTAACACAGATACGCAGTATTTT. Translated, it gives CASSSRTNTDTQYF.

The chain combines TRBV2 with TRBJ1-2; 8 nucleotides align to TRBD1. J was trimmed by 4 bases and V by 2 bases; bases with no gene match: 12. Germline CDR1 reads SNHLY; CDR2 reads FYNNEI. The CDR3 is 17 residues long. CDR3 nucleotides: TGTGCCAGCAGTGAATCATCGGGGACAGGAGGGAGCTATGGCTACACCTTC. Translating gives CASSESSGTGGSYGYTF. The whole variable domain, filled in from reference TRBV2 and TRBJ1-2, reads EPEVTQTPSHQVTQMGQEVILRCVPISNHLYFYWYRQILGQKVEFLVSFYNNEISEKSEIFDDQFSVERPDGSNFTLKIRSTKLEDSAMYFCASSESSGTGGSYGYTFGSGTRLTVV.

The rearrangement links TRBV3-1 (or the pseudogene TRBV3-2) to TRBJ1-2, with D unclear. CDR1 LGHDT and CDR2 YNNKEL come from the germline V gene (reference sequence). V lost 4 bases and J 7 bases, leaving 13 bases between the germline ends. The CDR3 is 13 amino acids. CDR3 sequence: CASSPSGVGGYTF. The CDR3, as DNA: TGTGCCAGCAGCCCGAGCGGGGTTGGTGGCTACACCTTC.

This clone has just one count. V gene TRBV2 combines with J gene TRBJ2-3, with 10 positions matching TRBD1. The trim removed 7 bases at V and 4 bases at J, leaving 5 bases unmatched. The CDR3 extends over 14 amino acids. Looked up from germline, CDR1 is SNHLY and CDR2 is FYNNEI. In DNA form, the CDR3 reads TGTGCCAGCAACACTGGACAGGGGGCAGATACGCAGTATTTT. It codes for CASNTGQGADTQYF.

This clone was observed a single time. This chain links TRBV7-6 with TRBJ1-4, with 7 positions matching TRBD1. This CDR3 is built from 15 residues. V lost 5 bases and J lost 6; bases outside the gene matches: 9. From germline, CDR1 is SGHVS and CDR2 FNYEAQ. The CDR3 here is CASSPGQTMDEKLFF. In nucleotides, the CDR3 is TGTGCCAGCAGCCCGGGACAGACGATGGATGAAAAACTGTTTTTT.

The chain uses TRBV5-5 and TRBJ2-3; no clear D gene. CDR3 length: 16 amino acids. With 1 base removed from V and 0 bases from J, the gap between germline ends came to 12 bases. Germline V gene data show CDR1 as SGHKS and CDR2 as YYEKEE (reference sequence). The CDR3 spells CASSLFVLASTDTQYF. As DNA, the CDR3 is TGTGCCAGCAGCTTGTTTGTACTTGCTAGCACAGATACGCAGTATTTT. The full variable domain, its missing parts supplied by reference TRBV5-5 and TRBJ2-3, is DAGVTQSPTHLIKTRGQQVTLRCSPISGHKSVSWYQQVLGQGPQFIFQYYEKEERGRGNFPDRFSARQFPNYSSELNVNALLLGDSALYLCASSLFVLASTDTQYFGPGTRLTVL.

On this clone itself: In this CDR3 the conserved last residue, phenylalanine or tryptophan, is missing, so a read error is likely. No DNA is shown, since the ends of the CDR3 on it are uncertain; the CDR3 is the one TCRdb lists. The chain combines TRBV21-1 with TRBJ1-2; the table's D call of TRBD1 was not tested on the DNA. TRBV21-1 is reported as a pseudogene. The CDR3 extends over 13 residues, inclusive of both ends. The CDR3 sequence: CASSKEDRVGYTV.

J is TRBJ2-2 and V is TRBV11-1, with TRBD1 identical over 7 bases. Per germline, CDR1 SGHAT and CDR2 FQDESV (reference sequence). The V and J ends lost 5 bases and 4 bases, in that order; junction bases with no gene match: 7. CDR3 size: 15 residues. The CDR3 region has the DNA TGTGCCAGCAGCGACCGGGACAGATTCACCGGGGAGCTGTTTTTT. This codes for CASSDRDRFTGELFF.

This clone appeared once. This chain uses TRBV9 with TRBJ2-6; D unclear. The CDR3 runs to 15 residues. Trimming stripped 1 base from V and 4 bases from J, with 9 bases between. Germline lookup yields CDR1 SGDLS and CDR2 YYNGEE. For the CDR3, the DNA is TGTGCCAGCAGCGTATCAGGTCGCGGGGCCAACGTCCTGACTTTC. Protein product: CASSVSGRGANVLTF.

The chain has TRBV6-6 and TRBJ2-3; 13 positions agree with TRBD2. With V trimmed by 6 bases and J by 2 bases, 2 bases remained unmatched. The CDR3 totals 15 residues. CDR1 and CDR2 from the germline V gene are MNHNY and SVGAGI (reference sequence). As DNA, the CDR3 is TGTGCCAGCAGAGGACTAGCGGGGGTCACAGATACGCAGTATTTT. Its translation: CASRGLAGVTDTQYF.